This T cell receptor (beta chain) was identified in a study of blood T cells in healthy people across ages. Note on this clonotype: The antigen remains undetermined. The junction shows a germline mismatch at one end, possibly a read error.

PCR was performed a second time for about 6 to 12 cycles using a sample-barcoded 5' primer and a J-beta primer mix. CDR3-containing paired-end reads numbered at least 2.5 million in each sample. TCRdb analysed the 5' RACE reads with MiXCR anew, one entry per CDR3 protein. The sample contains 650,000 to 1,000,000 distinct CDR3 sequences, around 34% of which appear only once. Study findings and constraints: Across samples, TCR beta diversity tracked strongly with naive T cell percentage.

Germline V lookup: CDR1 LGHNA, CDR2 YSLEER. This CDR3 region has 15 residues. Material: blood. V gene TRBV4-3 combines with J gene TRBJ1-2; D gene uncertain. The receptor comes from a man between 18 and 29 years old in good health. DNA for the CDR3: TGCGCCGGCAGCCAAGAATGGGCTTCTAGCTATGGCTACACCTTC. Amino acid sequence: CAGSQEWASSYGYTF.